This record concerns one T cell receptor beta chain sequence. Its antigen remains unknown. The data are from a study of vaccination and CD4 T cells after COVID-19. Sequencing of the DNA from cultured CD4+ T cells was carried out with the Oncomine TCR Beta short-read assay. TCRdb re-called the PCR reads with MiXCR, one entry per CDR3 protein. Among more than 15,000 distinct CDR3 sequences listed, more than 40% were seen once. Treatment indicated: approximately 11-day PBMC culture with coronavirus spike peptide pools or control peptides (ViraFEST assay). ViraFEST used peptide pools to expand antigen-specific T cells, then sequenced TCRs. The J segment lost 6 bases and the V segment lost 7 bases, leaving 5 bases of the junction unmatched. CDR3 size: 13 residues. CDR1 and CDR2 (germline): LNHDA, SQIVND (reference sequence).

The V gene is TRBV19, the J gene TRBJ1-1, with 10 bases fitting TRBD1. The source of this sequence is a human donor who had recovered from COVID-19. Material: CD4+ T cells from blood, cultured in vitro, obtained before SARS-CoV-2 vaccination. CDR3 nucleotides: TGTGCCAGTAACCTAGGACAGGGGGCTGAAGCTTTCTTT. Translating gives CASNLGQGAEAFF. The whole variable domain, filled in from reference TRBV19 and TRBJ1-1, reads DGGITQSPKYLFRKEGQNVTLSCEQNLNHDAMYWYRQDPGQGLRLIYYSQIVNDFQKGDIAEGYSVSREKKESFPLTVTSAQKNPTAFYLCASNLGQGAEAFFGQGTRLTVV.